This is a list of T cell receptor beta chains from one sample in a study of OX40 agonist ivuxolimab in advanced cancers. Sequenced by immunoSEQ multiplex PCR; TCRdb stores in-frame clones only, minus some. Found here are about 82,000 clones, approximately 85% of them singletons; the top ten hold 2% to 3%. The sample here was CD4+ or CD8+ T cells sorted from blood, taken in a trial of the OX40 agonist ivuxolimab. These receptors originate from an adult with an advanced solid tumor such as melanoma, head and neck, liver or kidney cancer. CDR3s include the opening cysteine and the closing phenylalanine or tryptophan. The D gene is left open where the match is weak. The size field is filled for only some rows; it gives once, few, many or a size class.

j_call v_call d_call clone_size cdr3_nt cdr3_aa
TRBJ2-4 TRBV6-5 NA NA TGTGCCAGCAGTTCGTCAGATTTGGCCAAAAACATTCAGTACTTC CASSSSDLAKNIQYF
TRBJ2-2 TRBV11-2 NA NA TGTGCCAGCAGCTTAAGGCTGGGGGGGGGCCAAGATACCGGGGAGCTGTTTTTT CASSLRLGGGQDTGELFF
TRBJ1-6 TRBV19 NA NA TGTGCCAGTAGTCCTCGGACGGTAGCTACACCCCTCCACTTT CASSPRTVATPLHF
TRBJ1-5 TRBV6-5 NA NA TGTGCCAGCAGCACAGGGTTGAGGAATCAGCCCCAGCATTTT CASSTGLRNQPQHF
TRBJ1-5 TRBV2 NA NA TGTGCCAGCAGTCCCGGAAGCGGCCACAATCAGCCCCAGCATTTT CASSPGSGHNQPQHF
TRBJ2-7 TRBV28 NA NA TGTGCCAGCAGCTCTGGGACAACGTGGGAGCAGTACTTC CASSSGTTWEQYF
TRBJ1-2 TRBV28 NA NA TGTGCCAGCAGTTTAATCTTCTCCTCGGGGCCGTATGGCTACACCTTC CASSLIFSSGPYGYTF
TRBJ2-3 TRBV11-3 NA once TGTGCCAGCAGCTTAGAGATTAGGGATACGCAGTATTTT CASSLEIRDTQYF
TRBJ2-5 TRBV27 NA NA TGTGCCAGCAGTCCTCCCTTGGAGCAGTACTTC CASSPPLEQYF
TRBJ1-1 TRBV5-1 NA NA TGCGCCAGCAGCTTGACAGTCTCCTGGGACGTGGCTTTCTTT CASSLTVSWDVAFF
TRBJ1-5 TRBV6-5 NA NA TGTGCCAGCAGCACAGGGCGTAGCAATCAGCCCCAGCATTTT CASSTGRSNQPQHF
TRBJ1-2 TRBV19 NA NA TGTGCCAGTAGTCCCCTAGGGGGGATGGACTATGGCTACACCTTC CASSPLGGMDYGYTF
TRBJ2-5 TRBV2 TRBD1 NA TGTGCCAGCAGTGAAGAGGGGGCCTGGCAAGAGACCCAGTACTTC CASSEEGAWQETQYF
TRBJ2-7 TRBV5-1 NA few TGCGCCAGCAGCTTGTTAGTAGCGCTGACTCCGAGATTCTACGAGCAGTACTTC CASSLLVALTPRFYEQYF
TRBJ1-5 TRBV15 TRBD1 NA TGTGCCACCAGCAGTCTTGGACAGGGAATGGGCAATCAGCCCCAGCATTTT CATSSLGQGMGNQPQHF
TRBJ2-3 TRBV16 TRBD1 NA TGTGCCAGCAGCCTGGGGGACAGGGAGAGCACAGATACGCAGTATTTT CASSLGDRESTDTQYF
TRBJ1-3 TRBV9 NA NA TGTGCCAGCAGCGCCGACGAGAGCTCTGGAAACACCATATATTTT CASSADESSGNTIYF
TRBJ1-1 TRBV7-8 NA NA TGTGCCAGCAGCCCCGCTGGGGGGATCACTGAAGCTTTCTTT CASSPAGGITEAFF
TRBJ1-4 TRBV15 TRBD1 NA TGTGCCACCAGCAGAGAGACAGGGGGCAGGGAAAAACTGTTTTTT CATSRETGGREKLFF
TRBJ1-2 TRBV7-2 TRBD1 NA TGTGCCAGCAGCAAAGACAGGGTGGATGGCTACACCTTC CASSKDRVDGYTF
TRBJ1-2 TRBV19 NA few TGTGCCAGTAGTATAGAGGCGGCCTATGGCTACACCTTC CASSIEAAYGYTF
TRBJ1-6 TRBV19 NA few TGTGCCAGTACCGCCCCCGGGAGACAGCATTCACCCCTCCACTTT CASTAPGRQHSPLHF
TRBJ1-2 TRBV5-1 TRBD1 NA TGCGCCAGCAGCTTGGACAGGGGAATTCGGGGCTACACCTTC CASSLDRGIRGYTF
TRBJ1-3 TRBV7-9 NA NA TGTGCCAGCAGCCAGAGTGCTGACTCTGGAAACACCATATATTTT CASSQSADSGNTIYF
TRBJ2-5 TRBV7-2 NA NA TGTGCCAGCAGCTTAGTTCTGTGGGGCCAAGAGACCCAGTACTTC CASSLVLWGQETQYF
TRBJ1-3 TRBV28 NA NA TGTGCCAGCAGTCTGACACTCTCTGGAAACACCATATATTTT CASSLTLSGNTIYF
TRBJ1-1 TRBV28 NA NA TGTGCCAGCAGTTATCAGGAGAACACTGAAGCTTTCTTT CASSYQENTEAFF
TRBJ2-2 TRBV19 NA NA TGTGCCAGTAGCCAGGGTAGCACCGGGGAGCTGTTTTTT CASSQGSTGELFF
TRBJ1-5 TRBV5-1 NA NA TGCGCCAGCAGCTTGGTAGGGGGGGATCAGCCCCAGCATTTT CASSLVGGDQPQHF
TRBJ1-1 TRBV5-6 NA few TGTGCCAGCAGCTTGGGATTAACCCATGGGGCTTTCTTT CASSLGLTHGAFF
TRBJ1-2 TRBV19 NA NA TGTGCCAGTAGTACCCCCACCCCCGGGACCGACCGGCATGGCTACACCTTC CASSTPTPGTDRHGYTF
TRBJ1-6 TRBV5-5 NA once TGTGCCAGCAGCCTGGGGACACACCCTAATTCACCCCTCCACTTT CASSLGTHPNSPLHF
TRBJ2-2 TRBV30 NA NA TGTGCCTGGAGTGTAGGGTCCCCGCCCGGGGAGCTGTTTTTT CAWSVGSPPGELFF
TRBJ1-6 TRBV7-2 NA NA TGTGCCAGCAGCCGACAGCCTAATTCACCCCTCCACTTT CASSRQPNSPLHF
TRBJ2-7 TRBV5-1 NA NA TGCGCCAGCAGCTTCAGGGCCACCTACGAGCAGTACTTC CASSFRATYEQYF
TRBJ1-3 TRBV29-1 NA NA TGCAGCGTTGGCGCCAGCTCTGGAAACACCATATATTTT CSVGASSGNTIYF
TRBJ1-6 TRBV5-1 TRBD1 NA TGCGCCAGCAGCGGAACCGGGACAGGGGATTCACCCCTCCACTTT CASSGTGTGDSPLHF
TRBJ2-3 TRBV7-9 TRBD2 NA TGTGCCAGCAGCTTACGGGGAGGGGTCACAGATACGCAGTATTTT CASSLRGGVTDTQYF
TRBJ1-5 TRBV19 NA NA TGTGCCAGCGCTGAAATGAGGGGCAATCAGCCCCAGCATTTT CASAEMRGNQPQHF
TRBJ1-4 TRBV30 TRBD1 NA TGTGCCCAAGGACAGGGCTATGAAAAACTGTTTTTT CAQGQGYEKLFF
TRBJ2-2 TRBV5-1 NA NA TGCGCCAGCAGCTTGATGGGGAACACCGGGGAGCTGTTTTTT CASSLMGNTGELFF
TRBJ1-4 TRBV9 NA NA TGTGCCAGCAGCTCGGGGGCGGCAGGCAATGAAAAACTGTTTTTT CASSSGAAGNEKLFF
TRBJ1-4 TRBV2 TRBD1 NA TGTGCCAGCTCGGGGACAGGGGATGAAAAACTGTTTTTT CASSGTGDEKLFF
TRBJ2-2 TRBV7-3 NA NA TGTGCCAGCACCGGTCCCGGGACACAGAACACCGGGGAGCTGTTTTTT CASTGPGTQNTGELFF
TRBJ1-2 TRBV28 TRBD1 NA TGTGCCAGCAGTTTACCGCAAACCGACAGGGGTGGCTACACCTTC CASSLPQTDRGGYTF
TRBJ1-6 TRBV25-1 NA NA TGTGCCAGCAGTGAACCAGGGATATCGAGTTCACCCCTCCACTTT CASSEPGISSSPLHF
TRBJ2-2 TRBV7-6 NA NA TGTGCCAGCAGCTCCTCCTCCCGCGGTATCGGGGAGCTGTTTTTT CASSSSSRGIGELFF
TRBJ2-4 TRBV19 NA NA TGTGCCAGTAGAGATATAGGGGCCCAGGGGTTGCAAAACATTCAGTACTTC CASRDIGAQGLQNIQYF
TRBJ2-5 TRBV19 TRBD2 NA TGTGCCAGTAGTTTACCGGGACTAGGGGAGACCCAGTACTTC CASSLPGLGETQYF
TRBJ1-2 TRBV5-4 NA NA TGTGCCAGCAGCTTGCCGGGGGCAGGCTATGGCTACACCTTC CASSLPGAGYGYTF
TRBJ1-2 TRBV7-2 NA NA TGTGCCAGCAGCTGGGGGGGCAGGGGCAACTATGGCTACACCTTC CASSWGGRGNYGYTF
TRBJ2-7 TRBV2 NA once TGTGCCAGCAGTGTCTCGACCTACGAGCAGTACTTC CASSVSTYEQYF
TRBJ2-5 TRBV30 NA NA TGTGCCTGGAGTCCGACATTTCGGGAGACCCAGTACTTC CAWSPTFRETQYF